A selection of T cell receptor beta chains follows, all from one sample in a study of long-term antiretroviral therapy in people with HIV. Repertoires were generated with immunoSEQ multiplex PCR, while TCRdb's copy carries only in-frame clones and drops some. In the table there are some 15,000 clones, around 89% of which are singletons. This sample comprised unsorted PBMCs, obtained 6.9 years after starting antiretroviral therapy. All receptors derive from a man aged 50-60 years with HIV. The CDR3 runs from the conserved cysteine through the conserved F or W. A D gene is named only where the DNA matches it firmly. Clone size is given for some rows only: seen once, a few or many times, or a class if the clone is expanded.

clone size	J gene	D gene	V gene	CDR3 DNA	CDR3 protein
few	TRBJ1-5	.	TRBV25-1	TGTGCCAGCAGTGAAAATTCTAGGAGCCAGCCCCAGCATTTT	CASSENSRSQPQHF
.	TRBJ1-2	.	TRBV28	TGTGCCAGCAGTTTACGGGCTCCTGGGTGGGGCTACACCTTC	CASSLRAPGWGYTF
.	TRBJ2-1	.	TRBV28	TGTGCCAGCAGGGCGGGACTTTCCGACGAGTTCTTC	CASRAGLSDEFF
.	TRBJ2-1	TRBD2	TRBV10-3	TGTGCCCATTCTAGCGGGGAATACAATGAGCAGTTCTTC	CAHSSGEYNEQFF
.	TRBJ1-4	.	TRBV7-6	TGTGCCAGCAGCTTCCGTGGGGGCACTAATGAAAAACTGTTTTTT	CASSFRGGTNEKLFF
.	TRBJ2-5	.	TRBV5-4	TGTGCCAGCAGCTTGGCAGGGTCCCAAGAGACCCAGTACTTC	CASSLAGSQETQYF
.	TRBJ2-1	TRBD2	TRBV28	TGTGCCAGCAGCCGGGGGGGGAGTGAGCAGTTCTTC	CASSRGGSEQFF
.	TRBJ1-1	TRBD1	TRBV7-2	TGTGCCAGCAGCTTAGAAAAGAGACAGGGGTCTGAAGCTTTCTTT	CASSLEKRQGSEAFF
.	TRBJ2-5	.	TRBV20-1	TGCAGTGCTGGGCCAGCGGAGACCCAGTACTTC	CSAGPAETQYF
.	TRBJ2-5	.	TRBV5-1	TGCGCCAGCAGCGCCATAGGGGAGACCCAGTACTTC	CASSAIGETQYF
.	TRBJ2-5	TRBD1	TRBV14	TGTGCCAGCAGCCCGACAGGGGCTGGAGATGTGGGGACCCAGTACTTC	CASSPTGAGDVGTQYF
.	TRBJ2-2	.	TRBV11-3	TGTGCCAGCAGCTTGACAGCGAACACCGGGGAGCTGTTTTTT	CASSLTANTGELFF
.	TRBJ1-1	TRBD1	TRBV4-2	TGTGCCAGCAGCCAAAACAGGGGGTTGAGCACTGAAGCTTTCTTT	CASSQNRGLSTEAFF
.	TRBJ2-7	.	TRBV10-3	TGTGCCATCAGTAATTACTACGAGCAGTACTTC	CAISNYYEQYF
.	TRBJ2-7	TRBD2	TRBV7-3	TGTGCCAGCAGCTCTGGCGGGGGCGAGCAGTACTTC	CASSSGGGEQYF
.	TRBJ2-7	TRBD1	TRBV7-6	TGTGCCAGCAGCATAGGTCGGGGGCAGGGGGCCACGTACGAGCAGTACTTC	CASSIGRGQGATYEQYF
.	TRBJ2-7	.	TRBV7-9	TGTGCCAGCAGCTTAGTGTCAGGTATATCCTACGAGCAGTACTTC	CASSLVSGISYEQYF
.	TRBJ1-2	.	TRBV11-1	TGTGCCAGCAGCGATGGCGGGGACATAGAAGGCTACACCTTC	CASSDGGDIEGYTF
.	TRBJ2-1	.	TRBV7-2	TGTGCCAGCAGCCCCGACAGGGGAGGGAATGAGCAGTTCTTC	CASSPDRGGNEQFF
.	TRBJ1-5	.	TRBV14	TGTGCCAGCAGCCAAGTGTCGGGGGTTGGCAATCAGCCCCAGCATTTT	CASSQVSGVGNQPQHF
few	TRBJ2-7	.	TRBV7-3	TGTGCCAGCAGGGCCAGTTCGGGCTACGAGCAGTACTTC	CASRASSGYEQYF
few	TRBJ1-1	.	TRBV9	TGTGCCAGCAGCGTAACAGACATGGGGAACACTGAAGCTTTCTTT	CASSVTDMGNTEAFF
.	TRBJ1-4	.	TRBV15	TGTGCCACCAGCAGAGATAAAGGGTTTAATGAAAAACTGTTTTTT	CATSRDKGFNEKLFF
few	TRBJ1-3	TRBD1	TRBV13	TGTGCCAGCAGCACCCCGACAGGGGGTGGAGGAAACACCATATATTTT	CASSTPTGGGGNTIYF
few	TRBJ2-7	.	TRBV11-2	TGTGCCAGCAGCTCGATCGGAGGTGTCTACGAGCAGTACTTC	CASSSIGGVYEQYF
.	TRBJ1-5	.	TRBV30	TGTGCCTGGAGTGTTGGGCCACATAGCAATCAGCCCCAGCATTTT	CAWSVGPHSNQPQHF
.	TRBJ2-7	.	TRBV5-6	TGTGCCAGCAGCCTACAGGGTATGGGGGTCGAGCAGTACTTC	CASSLQGMGVEQYF
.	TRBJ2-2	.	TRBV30	TGTGCCTGGAGTCGAGGGCAGGGCGGGGAGCTGTTTTTT	CAWSRGQGGELFF
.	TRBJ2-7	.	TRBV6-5	TGTGCCAGCAGTTACCGGCCGCCCATCCTTAAAGAGCAGTACTTC	CASSYRPPILKEQYF
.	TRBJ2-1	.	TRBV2	TGTGCCAGCTTGCTGGGTGGTCCAGAAGGACGTGAGCAGTTCTTC	CASLLGGPEGREQFF
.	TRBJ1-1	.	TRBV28	TGTGCCAGCTGGTCTTCTGGGGGGCGAACTGAAGCTTTCTTT	CASWSSGGRTEAFF
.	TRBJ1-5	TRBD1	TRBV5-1	TGCGCCAGCAGCCCGTCCGGTGGACAGGGGGAACTCCAGCATTTT	CASSPSGGQGELQHF
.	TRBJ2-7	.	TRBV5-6	TGTGCCAGCAGCTTGGACAGGGAGGTAGGCTACGAGCAGTACTTC	CASSLDREVGYEQYF
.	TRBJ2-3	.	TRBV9	TGTGCCAGCAGCCCAGAAGGGACCCCAGATACGCAGTATTTT	CASSPEGTPDTQYF
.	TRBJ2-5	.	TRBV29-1	TGCAGCGTGGGGAGGGACCAGGGGGCCCAGTACTTC	CSVGRDQGAQYF
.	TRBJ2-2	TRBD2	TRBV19	TGTGCCAGTAGTATCGCTAGCGGGAGCACCGGGGAGCTGTTTTTT	CASSIASGSTGELFF
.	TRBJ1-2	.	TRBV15	TGTGCCACCAGCAGGGAGCAGGGGAGACGGTATGGCTACACCTTC	CATSREQGRRYGYTF
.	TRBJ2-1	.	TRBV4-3	TGCGCCAGCAGCCAAGGTAGACTCGACCTTTCGAATGAGCAGTTCTTC	CASSQGRLDLSNEQFF